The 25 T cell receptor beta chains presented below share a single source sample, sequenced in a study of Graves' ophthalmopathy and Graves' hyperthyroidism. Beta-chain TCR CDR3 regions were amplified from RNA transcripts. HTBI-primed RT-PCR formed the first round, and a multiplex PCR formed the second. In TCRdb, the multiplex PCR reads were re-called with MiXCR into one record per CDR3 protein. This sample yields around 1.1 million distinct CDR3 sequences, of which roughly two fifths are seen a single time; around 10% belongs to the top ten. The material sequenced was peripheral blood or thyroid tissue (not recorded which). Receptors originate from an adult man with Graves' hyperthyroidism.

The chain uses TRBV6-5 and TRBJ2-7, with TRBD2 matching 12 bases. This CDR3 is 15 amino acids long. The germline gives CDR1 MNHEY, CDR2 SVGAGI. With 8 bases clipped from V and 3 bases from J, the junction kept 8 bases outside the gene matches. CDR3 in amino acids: CASRELAGGHYEQYF. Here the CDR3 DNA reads TGTGCCAGCCGAGAGCTAGCGGGAGGGCACTACGAGCAGTACTTC.

The CDR3 DNA reads TGTGCCAGCAGCGTATCGGGGCGGCTTCTCGACGAGCAGTACTTC. It specifies CASSVSGRLLDEQYF. The rearrangement uses TRBV9 and TRBJ2-7; D possibly uses TRBD1 or TRBD2 (5 bases each). The V end was cut by 1 base, the J end by 5 bases, with 16 bases between. The CDR3 has 15 residues. Per the germline V gene, CDR1 is SGDLS and CDR2 is YYNGEE.

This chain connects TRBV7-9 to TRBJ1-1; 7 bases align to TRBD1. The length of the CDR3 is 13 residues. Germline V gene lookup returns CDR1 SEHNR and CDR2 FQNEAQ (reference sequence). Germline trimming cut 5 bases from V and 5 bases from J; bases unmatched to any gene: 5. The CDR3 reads CASSPPTGTEAFF. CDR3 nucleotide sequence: TGTGCCAGCAGCCCGCCGACAGGGACTGAAGCTTTCTTT.

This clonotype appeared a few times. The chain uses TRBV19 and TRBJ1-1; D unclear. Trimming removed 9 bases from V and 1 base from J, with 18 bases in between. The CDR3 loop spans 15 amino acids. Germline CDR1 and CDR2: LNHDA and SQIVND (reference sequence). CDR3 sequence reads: CASLMTAWKNTEAFF. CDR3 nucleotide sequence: TGTGCCAGCTTAATGACGGCTTGGAAGAACACTGAAGCTTTCTTT. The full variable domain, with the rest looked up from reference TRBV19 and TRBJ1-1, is DGGITQSPKYLFRKEGQNVTLSCEQNLNHDAMYWYRQDPGQGLRLIYYSQIVNDFQKGDIAEGYSVSREKKESFPLTVTSAQKNPTAFYLCASLMTAWKNTEAFFGQGTRLTVV.

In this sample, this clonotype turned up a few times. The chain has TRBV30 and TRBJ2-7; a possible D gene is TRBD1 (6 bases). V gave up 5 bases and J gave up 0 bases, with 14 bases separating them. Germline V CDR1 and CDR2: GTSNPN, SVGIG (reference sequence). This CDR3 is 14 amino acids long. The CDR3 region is CAWRKDRGSYEQYF. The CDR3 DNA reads TGTGCCTGGCGTAAGGACAGAGGCTCCTACGAGCAGTACTTC.

In nucleotides, the CDR3 is TGCAGCTTGCGACCACAAGAGACCCAGTACTTC. Protein: CSLRPQETQYF. The rearrangement links TRBV29-1 to TRBJ2-5; D unclear. Germline V gene lookup returns CDR1 SQVTM and CDR2 ANQGSEA. V dropped 8 bases and J dropped 2 bases, with 9 bases sitting between them. This CDR3 spans 11 amino acids.

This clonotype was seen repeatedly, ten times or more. CDR3 amino acids: CASSFTYPGTSSGNTIYF. For the CDR3, the DNA is TGTGCCAGCAGCTTTACCTACCCCGGGACGAGCTCTGGAAACACCATATATTTT. The chain joins TRBV7-9 to TRBJ1-3; a possible D gene is TRBD1 (5 bases). CDR1 and CDR2 from the germline V gene are SEHNR and FQNEAQ (reference sequence). With 3 bases removed from V and 0 bases from J, the gap between germline ends came to 18 bases. The CDR3 is made up of 18 amino acids. The complete variable domain, with remaining parts taken from reference TRBV7-9 and TRBJ1-3, reads DTGVSQNPRHKITKRGQNVTFRCDPISEHNRLYWYRQTLGQGPEFLTYFQNEAQLEKSRLLSDRFSAERPKGSFSTLEIQRTEQGDSAMYLCASSFTYPGTSSGNTIYFGEGSWLTVV.

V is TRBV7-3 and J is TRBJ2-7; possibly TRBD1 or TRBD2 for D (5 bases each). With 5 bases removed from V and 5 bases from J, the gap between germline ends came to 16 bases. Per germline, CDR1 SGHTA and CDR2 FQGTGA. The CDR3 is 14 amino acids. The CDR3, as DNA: TGTGCCAGCAGCACCCACCCGGGACGGGACGAGCAGTACTTC. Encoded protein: CASSTHPGRDEQYF.

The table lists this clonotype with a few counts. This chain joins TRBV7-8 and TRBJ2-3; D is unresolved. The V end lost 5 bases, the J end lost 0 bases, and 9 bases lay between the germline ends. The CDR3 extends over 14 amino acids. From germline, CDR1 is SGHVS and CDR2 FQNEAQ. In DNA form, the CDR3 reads TGTGCCAGCAGCCCTTTAGGGAGCACAGATACGCAGTATTTT. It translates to CASSPLGSTDTQYF.

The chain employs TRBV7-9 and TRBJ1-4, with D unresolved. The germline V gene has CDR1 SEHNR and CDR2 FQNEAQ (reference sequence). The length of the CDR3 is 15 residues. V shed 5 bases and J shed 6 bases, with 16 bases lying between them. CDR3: CASSAPAGGHEKLFF. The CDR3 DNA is TGTGCCAGCAGCGCCCCAGCGGGAGGTCATGAAAAACTGTTTTTT.

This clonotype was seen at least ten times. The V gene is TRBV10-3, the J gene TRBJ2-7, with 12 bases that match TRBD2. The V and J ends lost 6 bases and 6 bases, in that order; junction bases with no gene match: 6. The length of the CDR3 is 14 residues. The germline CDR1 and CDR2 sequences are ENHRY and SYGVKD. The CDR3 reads CAISPTSGRPEQYF. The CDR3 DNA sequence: TGTGCCATCAGCCCGACTAGCGGGAGACCCGAGCAGTACTTC.

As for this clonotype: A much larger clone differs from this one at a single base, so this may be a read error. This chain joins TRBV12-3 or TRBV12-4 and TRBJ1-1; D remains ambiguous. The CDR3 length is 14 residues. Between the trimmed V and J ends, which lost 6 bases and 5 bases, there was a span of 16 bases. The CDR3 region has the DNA TGTGCCAGCAGCCGAGGGAGGGCCGGGACTGAAGCTTTCTTT. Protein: CASSRGRAGTEAFF.

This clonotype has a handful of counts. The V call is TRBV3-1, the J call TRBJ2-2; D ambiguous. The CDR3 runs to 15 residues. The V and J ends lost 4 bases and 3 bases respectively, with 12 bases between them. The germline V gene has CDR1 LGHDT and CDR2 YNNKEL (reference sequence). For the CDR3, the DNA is TGTGCCAGCAGCCCGATTACCCGAGACACCGGGGAGCTGTTTTTT. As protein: CASSPITRDTGELFF.

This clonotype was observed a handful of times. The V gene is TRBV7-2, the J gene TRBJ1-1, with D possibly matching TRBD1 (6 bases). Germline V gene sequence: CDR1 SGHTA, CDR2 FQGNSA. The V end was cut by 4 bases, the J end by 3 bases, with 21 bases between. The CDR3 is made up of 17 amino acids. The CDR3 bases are TGTGCCAGCAGCTCCGCATTAACCTCAGGGGTGCACACTGAAGCTTTCTTT. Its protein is CASSSALTSGVHTEAFF.

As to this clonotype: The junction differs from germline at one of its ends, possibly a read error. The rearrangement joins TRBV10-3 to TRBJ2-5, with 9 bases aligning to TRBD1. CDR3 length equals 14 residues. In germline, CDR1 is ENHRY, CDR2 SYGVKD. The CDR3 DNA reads TGTGCCAGCAGTTGGGACAGGGTACGAGAGACCCAGTACTTC. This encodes CASSWDRVRETQYF.

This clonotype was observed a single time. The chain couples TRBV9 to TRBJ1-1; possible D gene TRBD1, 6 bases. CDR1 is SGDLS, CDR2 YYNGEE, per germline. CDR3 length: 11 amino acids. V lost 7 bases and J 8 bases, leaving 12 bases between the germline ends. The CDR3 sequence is CASGETGEAFF. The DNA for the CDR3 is TGTGCCAGCGGAGAGACAGGAGAAGCTTTCTTT.

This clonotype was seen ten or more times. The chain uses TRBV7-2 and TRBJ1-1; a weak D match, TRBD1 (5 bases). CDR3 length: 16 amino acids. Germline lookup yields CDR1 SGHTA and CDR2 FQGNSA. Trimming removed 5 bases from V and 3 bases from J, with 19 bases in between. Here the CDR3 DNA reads TGTGCCAGCAGCAAAAGGGGCGGAATATGGGACACTGAAGCTTTCTTT. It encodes CASSKRGGIWDTEAFF.

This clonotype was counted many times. The CDR3 protein is CSASMEGEVVYEQYF. Written as DNA, the CDR3 is TGCAGTGCTAGCATGGAGGGAGAGGTAGTATACGAGCAGTACTTC. The V and J genes are TRBV20-1 and TRBJ2-7; D is perhaps TRBD2 (6 bases). V was cut by 3 bases and J by 4 bases, with 19 bases left in between. The CDR3 is made up of 15 amino acids. Germline V CDR1 and CDR2: DFQATT, SNEGSKA (reference sequence).

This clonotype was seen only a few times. The CDR3 nucleotides read TGTGCCAGTATGAACGTGGCTCCAGCGATATTTAACTATGGCTACACCTTC. It yields the protein CASMNVAPAIFNYGYTF. V usage is TRBV19 and J usage is TRBJ1-2; the D is unclear. The CDR3 consists of 17 residues. From germline, CDR1 is LNHDA and CDR2 SQIVND (reference sequence). V was trimmed by 7 bases and J by 1 base, leaving 22 bases between them.

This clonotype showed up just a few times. CDR3 sequence: CASSPRGPLEEQYF. DNA of the CDR3: TGTGCCAGCAGTCCCCGTGGCCCTTTGGAAGAGCAGTACTTC. The chain couples TRBV6-5 to TRBJ2-7; D is ambiguous. CDR3 length equals 14 residues. V lost 5 bases to trimming and J lost 7 bases, with 18 bases between them. Per the germline V gene, CDR1 is MNHEY and CDR2 is SVGAGI.

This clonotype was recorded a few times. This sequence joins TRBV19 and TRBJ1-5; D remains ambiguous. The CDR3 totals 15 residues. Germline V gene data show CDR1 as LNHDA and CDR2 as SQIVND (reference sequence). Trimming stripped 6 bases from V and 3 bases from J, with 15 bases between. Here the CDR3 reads CASSPATRLNQPQHF. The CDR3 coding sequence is TGTGCCAGTAGCCCGGCCACCAGGCTCAATCAGCCCCAGCATTTT.

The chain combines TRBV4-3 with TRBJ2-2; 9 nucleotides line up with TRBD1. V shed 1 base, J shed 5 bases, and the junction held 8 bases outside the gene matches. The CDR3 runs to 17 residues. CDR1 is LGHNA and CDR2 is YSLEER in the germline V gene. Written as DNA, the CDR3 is TGCGCCAGCAGCCAAGCAACAGGACAGGGGTGGACCGGGGAGCTGTTTTTT. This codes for CASSQATGQGWTGELFF.

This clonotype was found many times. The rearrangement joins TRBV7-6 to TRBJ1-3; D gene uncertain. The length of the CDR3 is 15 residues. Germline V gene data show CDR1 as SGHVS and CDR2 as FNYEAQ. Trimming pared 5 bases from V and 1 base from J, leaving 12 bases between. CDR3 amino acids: CASSPEKMSGNTIYF. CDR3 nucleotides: TGTGCCAGCAGCCCGGAGAAGATGTCTGGAAACACCATATATTTT.

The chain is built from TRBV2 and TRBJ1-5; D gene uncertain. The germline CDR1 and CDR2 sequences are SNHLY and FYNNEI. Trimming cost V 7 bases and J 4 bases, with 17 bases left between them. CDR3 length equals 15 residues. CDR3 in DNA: TGTGCCAGCACTCGAGTACCGGGCCTAAATCAGCCCCAGCATTTT. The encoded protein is CASTRVPGLNQPQHF.

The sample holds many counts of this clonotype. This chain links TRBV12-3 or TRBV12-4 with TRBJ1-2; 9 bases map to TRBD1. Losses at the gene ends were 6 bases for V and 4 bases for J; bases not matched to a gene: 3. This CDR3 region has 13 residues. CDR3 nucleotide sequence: TGTGCCAGCAGGTCGACAGGGGGCTATGGCTACACCTTC. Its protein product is CASRSTGGYGYTF.